The 22 T cell receptor beta chains below come from one sample, sequenced in a study of T-cell reconstitution after alpha-beta-depleted transplantation in children (dated by TCRdb to about 2016). Library preparation was by PCR. TCRdb lists the instrument as Illumina HiSeq 2500. TCR library preparation used molecular barcoding, with unique molecular identifiers applied to normalize quantification of the TCRbeta repertoire. TCRdb took the public reads, trimmed them with fastp at Q25, ran MiXCR for clone calling and kept in-frame beta chains. A single entry per CDR3 protein holds the most common genes and DNA from its merged rows. This sample comprises 200,000 or so distinct CDR3 sequences, 5% to 7.5% of them detected only once. Under 6% of the sample goes to the ten largest clones. The sample's treatment or condition, from its label and the paper: allogeneic hematopoietic cell transplantation with graft depleted of TCRalphabeta T cells and CD19 B cells.

Sequences were derived from PBMCs, sampled before TCRalphabeta/CD19-depleted stem cell transplant. These receptors all stem from a girl under three years old with combined immunodeficiency, due to receive a stem cell transplant.

This clonotype was recorded at least ten times. The rearrangement joins TRBV11-2 to TRBJ2-2; TRBD2 matches at 8 bases. This CDR3 has 16 amino acids. Unmatched junction bases numbered 10, after V lost 5 bases and J lost 5 bases. Germline values: CDR1 SGHAT, CDR2 FQNNGV. The CDR3 sequence: CASSPPGVAGTGELFF. The CDR3 region has the DNA TGTGCCAGCAGCCCCCCCGGAGTAGCGGGAACCGGGGAGCTGTTTTTT. The whole variable domain, remainder taken from reference TRBV11-2 and TRBJ2-2, is EAGVAQSPRYKIIEKRQSVAFWCNPISGHATLYWYQQILGQGPKLLIQFQNNGVVDDSQLPKDRFSAERLKGVDSTLKIQPAKLEDSAVYLCASSPPGVAGTGELFFGEGSRLTVL.

This chain links TRBV3-1 with TRBJ2-3; possibly TRBD2 for D (5 bases). The CDR3 totals 17 residues. Germline values: CDR1 LGHDT, CDR2 YNNKEL (reference sequence). The V and J ends lost 0 bases and 4 bases respectively, with 17 bases between them. The CDR3 is CASSQEALVGLADTQYF. CDR3 nucleotides: TGTGCCAGCAGCCAAGAGGCACTAGTTGGGCTGGCAGATACGCAGTATTTT.

This clonotype was counted many times. The V gene is TRBV9, the J gene TRBJ1-1, with 10 bases that match TRBD1. The junction had 8 bases not matched to a gene; V was cut back by 3 bases and J by 3 bases. The CDR3 spans 16 residues. Germline V CDR1 and CDR2: SGDLS, YYNGEE. The CDR3 protein is CASSDPGQGTYTEAFF. CDR3 in DNA: TGTGCCAGCAGCGATCCGGGACAGGGGACCTACACTGAAGCTTTCTTT.

This clonotype appeared many times. The CDR3 spells CASSLAGGANEQYF. The CDR3 bases are TGTGCCAGCAGCCTAGCGGGTGGGGCCAACGAGCAGTACTTC. The chain has TRBV7-3 and TRBJ2-7; TRBD2 agrees at 8 bases. Germline loops: CDR1 SGHTA, CDR2 FQGTGA. The CDR3 has 14 amino acids. Trimming at V came to 5 bases and at J to 5 bases, leaving 8 bases not matched to a gene.

This clonotype was recorded many times. This sequence joins TRBV5-1 and TRBJ2-5; a possible D gene is TRBD1 (6 bases). CDR3 length: 15 amino acids. Germline lookup yields CDR1 SGHRS and CDR2 YFSETQ. V was shortened by 4 bases and J by 4 bases, with 17 bases between the two germline ends. CDR3 nucleotides: TGCGCCAGCAGCGCCTTAGGGGGAGAAAGAGAGACCCAGTACTTC. Translating it yields CASSALGGERETQYF. Variable domain in full (rest from reference TRBV5-1 and TRBJ2-5): KAGVTQTPRYLIKTRGQQVTLSCSPISGHRSVSWYQQTPGQGLQFLFEYFSETQRNKGNFPGRFSGRQFSNSRSEMNVSTLELGDSALYLCASSALGGERETQYFGPGTRLLVL.

There are many counts of this clonotype. The J gene is TRBJ1-1, the V gene TRBV12-3 or TRBV12-4, with D possibly being TRBD1 (6 bases). The germline V and J ends were trimmed by 6 bases and 4 bases, with 12 bases remaining between them. The CDR3 spans 13 residues. DNA of the CDR3: TGTGCCAGCAGCCTACAGGGAAGCACTGAAGCTTTCTTT. Its protein is CASSLQGSTEAFF.

The table lists this clonotype with many counts. The chain is built from TRBV6-4 and TRBJ2-1, with D perhaps TRBD1 (6 bases). Deletions cut 6 bases from V and 1 base from J, with 16 bases between. This CDR3 is 16 amino acids long. Germline-derived CDR1 and CDR2 are MRHNA and SNTAGT. CDR3 amino acids: CASREDPGESYNEQFF. The CDR3 region has the DNA TGTGCCAGCAGGGAAGACCCAGGGGAGTCCTACAATGAGCAGTTCTTC.

The chain links TRBV7-9 to TRBJ2-1; D is possibly TRBD1 or TRBD2 (6 bases each). Between the trimmed V and J ends, which lost 5 bases and 5 bases, there was a span of 19 bases. Germline CDR1 is SEHNR and CDR2 is FQNEAQ (reference sequence). The CDR3 consists of 16 residues. CDR3 nucleotides: TGTGCCAGCAGCCCAAGGGGGGAAAGGGGTCACAATGAGCAGTTCTTC. Its translation: CASSPRGERGHNEQFF.

This clonotype was detected ten times or more. J is TRBJ2-1 and V is TRBV4-1; 12 bases map to TRBD2. The CDR3 loop spans 14 amino acids. J was trimmed by 8 bases and V by 4 bases; bases with no gene match: 3. Germline-derived CDR1 and CDR2 are MGHRA and YSYEKL. In DNA form, the CDR3 reads TGCGCCAGCAGCCCTAGCGGGGGGGGCGATGAGCAGTTCTTC. Translating gives CASSPSGGGDEQFF.

This clonotype appeared many times. The rearrangement uses TRBV12-3 or TRBV12-4 and TRBJ2-7, with a weak D call TRBD1 (6 bases). V dropped 3 bases and J dropped 2 bases, with 14 bases sitting between them. The CDR3 length is 15 residues. CDR3 sequence reads: CASSLGTGQTYEQYF. Here the CDR3 DNA reads TGTGCCAGCAGTTTGGGTACCGGACAGACCTACGAGCAGTACTTC.

The sample holds many counts of this clonotype. The rearrangement uses TRBV7-2 and TRBJ2-7; 9 nucleotides agree with TRBD1. This CDR3 is 14 amino acids long. V lost 1 base and J lost 5; bases outside the gene matches: 3. Germline values: CDR1 SGHTA, CDR2 FQGNSA. CDR3 bases: TGTGCCAGCAGCTTAGGGGACAGGGCCCACGAGCAGTACTTC. Translating gives CASSLGDRAHEQYF. The full variable domain, its missing parts supplied by reference TRBV7-2 and TRBJ2-7, is GAGVSQSPSNKVTEKGKDVELRCDPISGHTALYWYRQSLGQGLEFLIYFQGNSAPDKSGLPSDRFSAERTGGSVSTLTIQRTQQEDSAVYLCASSLGDRAHEQYFGPGTRLTVT.

The chain combines TRBV12-3 or TRBV12-4 with TRBJ2-7, with D possibly matching TRBD2 (6 bases). The CDR3 extends over 17 amino acids. V was cut by 7 bases and J by 5 bases, with 27 bases left in between. DNA of the CDR3: TGTGCCAGCACTCCAGGAGGGGAACGCCGTGGCTTACACGAGCAGTACTTC. It yields the protein CASTPGGERRGLHEQYF.

This clonotype was picked up many times. The V gene is TRBV29-1, the J gene TRBJ2-5; perhaps TRBD1 as D (7 bases). Per the germline V gene, CDR1 is SQVTM and CDR2 is ANQGSEA. The CDR3 consists of 13 residues. V gave up 5 bases and J gave up 5 bases, with 15 bases separating them. The CDR3 spells CSVLTGAGETQYF. The CDR3 DNA follows: TGCAGCGTTTTAACAGGGGCGGGGGAGACCCAGTACTTC.

Many counts were recorded for this clonotype. V is TRBV7-9 and J is TRBJ2-7; TRBD1 aligns across 7 bases. Losses at the gene ends were 5 bases for V and 2 bases for J; bases not matched to a gene: 6. Germline-derived CDR1 and CDR2 are SEHNR and FQNEAQ (reference sequence). The length of the CDR3 is 14 residues. In DNA, the CDR3 is TGTGCCAGCAGCGCCTGGGACAGAGCCTACGAGCAGTACTTC. Translation: CASSAWDRAYEQYF. The full variable domain, its missing parts supplied by reference TRBV7-9 and TRBJ2-7, is DTGVSQNPRHKITKRGQNVTFRCDPISEHNRLYWYRQTLGQGPEFLTYFQNEAQLEKSRLLSDRFSAERPKGSFSTLEIQRTEQGDSAMYLCASSAWDRAYEQYFGPGTRLTVT.

This clonotype was seen ten or more times. The chain couples TRBV15 to TRBJ2-3; D gene ambiguous. V was clipped by 2 bases and J by 4 bases, with 7 bases between them. The CDR3 contains 13 residues. Looked up from germline, CDR1 is LNHNV and CDR2 is YYDKDF (reference sequence). In nucleotides, the CDR3 is TGTGCCACCAGCAGAACATGGCCAGATACGCAGTATTTT. It yields the protein CATSRTWPDTQYF.

This clonotype was recorded many times. This sequence joins TRBV7-3 and TRBJ2-1; TRBD2 aligns across 7 bases. V gave up 5 bases and J gave up 5 bases; unmatched junction bases: 9. The CDR3 extends over 15 amino acids. Germline values: CDR1 SGHTA, CDR2 FQGTGA. Here the CDR3 DNA reads TGTGCCAGCAGCCCGCTGGGGACTACCGACAATGAGCAGTTCTTC. This translates into CASSPLGTTDNEQFF. Looking up the rest from reference TRBV7-3 and TRBJ2-1 gives the full variable domain: GAGVSQTPSNKVTEKGKYVELRCDPISGHTALYWYRQSLGQGPEFLIYFQGTGAADDSGLPNDRFFAVRPEGSVSTLKIQRTERGDSAVYLCASSPLGTTDNEQFFGPGTRLTVL.

As concerns this clonotype: An end of the junction does not agree with germline; a read error may underlie this. This sequence joins TRBV3-1 and TRBJ2-7; D not certain. The CDR3 contains 15 residues. Germline CDR1 reads LGHDT; CDR2 reads YNNKEL (reference sequence). DNA for the CDR3: TGTGCCTGCAGCCAAGGAGTCGGCTTCCCCTACGAGCAGTACTTC. Translated, it gives CACSQGVGFPYEQYF.

This chain uses TRBV20-1 with TRBJ1-5, with D possibly matching TRBD1 (5 bases). V was clipped by 2 bases and J by 6 bases, with 8 bases between them. CDR1 and CDR2 from the germline V gene are DFQATT and SNEGSKA (reference sequence). CDR3 length: 12 amino acids. The CDR3 DNA reads TGCAGTGCTAGAACAGGATCTCAGCCCCAGCATTTT. Translating gives CSARTGSQPQHF.

This clonotype was observed many times. The chain has TRBV5-6 and TRBJ2-7; 7 bases are shared with TRBD2. Germline V CDR1 and CDR2: SGHDT, YYEEEE. There are 15 residues in the CDR3. V gave up 4 bases and J gave up 3 bases; unmatched junction bases: 10. The CDR3 nucleotides read TGTGCCAGCAGCCTCTCGGGCGGGGGAAGCTACGAGCAGTACTTC. It yields the protein CASSLSGGGSYEQYF. The entire variable domain, with the rest obtained from reference TRBV5-6 and TRBJ2-7, is as follows: DAGVTQSPTHLIKTRGQQVTLRCSPKSGHDTVSWYQQALGQGPQFIFQYYEEEERQRGNFPDRFSGHQFPNYSSELNVNALLLGDSALYLCASSLSGGGSYEQYFGPGTRLTVT.

This clonotype showed up many times. The chain recombines TRBV7-9 with TRBJ2-7; D might be TRBD1 (6 bases). V lost 5 bases, J lost 4 bases, and 18 bases lay in between. The CDR3 extends over 15 amino acids. Germline V gene data show CDR1 as SEHNR and CDR2 as FQNEAQ (reference sequence). The CDR3 here is CASSLGATGLYEQYF. Written as DNA, the CDR3 is TGTGCCAGCAGCCTTGGAGCAACAGGGCTATACGAGCAGTACTTC.

This clonotype was seen ten or more times. This rearrangement joins TRBV28 to TRBJ2-7; D is perhaps TRBD2 (6 bases). From germline, CDR1 is MDHEN and CDR2 SYDVKM. This CDR3 is built from 11 residues. V lost 7 bases and J 7 bases, leaving 11 bases between the germline ends. The CDR3 coding sequence is TGTGCCAGCACCCTCCGGGGGGAGCAGTACTTC. Its translation: CASTLRGEQYF.

The sample holds many counts of this clonotype. The chain couples TRBV20-1 to TRBJ2-1; TRBD2 matches 8 bases. The CDR3 loop spans 13 amino acids. Germline lookup yields CDR1 DFQATT and CDR2 SNEGSKA (reference sequence). V shed 6 bases and J 6 bases; nucleotides not matched to a gene: 7. CDR3 nucleotides: TGCAGTGCCAGGGCGGGGGGCCTCAATGAGCAGTTCTTC. Its translation: CSARAGGLNEQFF.